These 10 T cell receptor beta chains came from one sample sequenced in a study of sequential checkpoint blockade in melanoma. As for treatment: randomized to nivolumab then ipilimumab (arm A) or the reverse (arm B). Sequencing was performed with immunoSEQ multiplex PCR; in TCRdb, only in-frame clones are kept and a portion is missing. Of about 15,000 clones listed, approximately 80% are singletons. This specimen was CD8+ T cells sorted from blood (inferred from file names), taken from a patient given nivolumab and ipilimumab in sequence. Every receptor here comes from a human donor with melanoma.

CDR3 sequence: CASSQLGETQYF. CDR3 DNA sequence: TGCGCCAGCAGCCAGCTCGGGGAGACCCAGTACTTC. This chain uses TRBV4-1 with TRBJ2-5; D uncertain. The CDR3 length is 12 residues. Germline V CDR1 and CDR2: MGHRA, YSYEKL. Trimming took off 3 bases at V and 5 bases at J, with 7 bases between the two ends.

The chain joins TRBV11-3 to TRBJ2-1, with 10 positions matching TRBD2. Germline CDR1 is SGHNT and CDR2 is YENEEA. The CDR3 has 17 residues. V lost 1 base to trimming and J lost 9 bases; unmatched junction nucleotides: 12. CDR3 amino acids: CASSLGAGLAGASEQFF. In DNA, the CDR3 is TGTGCCAGCAGCTTAGGCGCGGGGCTAGCGGGAGCTTCTGAGCAGTTCTTC.

The J gene is TRBJ2-7, the V gene TRBV29-1, with 9 bases identical to TRBD1. The CDR3 totals 12 residues. Germline V gives CDR1 SQVTM, CDR2 ANQGSEA. J was trimmed by 2 bases and V by 5 bases; bases with no gene match: 1. CDR3 sequence reads: CSVTGGPYEQYF. The CDR3 DNA follows: TGCAGCGTTACAGGGGGCCCCTACGAGCAGTACTTC.

The chain recombines TRBV13 with TRBJ1-2; 10 bases fit TRBD1. Germline values: CDR1 PRHDT, CDR2 FYEKMQ (reference sequence). The CDR3 totals 15 residues. J lost 6 bases, V lost 4 bases, and 8 bases had no gene match. The CDR3 loop is CASSWTGTGEDGYTF. CDR3 bases: TGTGCCAGCAGCTGGACAGGGACAGGGGAAGATGGCTACACCTTC.

Here the CDR3 DNA reads TGTGCCTGGAGTGTTTCGGGATATGAGGCCGGGGAGCTGTTTTTT. This sequence encodes CAWSVSGYEAGELFF. The V call is TRBV30, the J call TRBJ2-2; D is possibly TRBD2 (5 bases). This CDR3 is 15 amino acids long. Germline CDR1 reads GTSNPN; CDR2 reads SVGIG (reference sequence). V shed 0 bases and J shed 6 bases, with 14 bases lying between them.

This clone was counted a single time. V gene TRBV7-9 combines with J gene TRBJ2-2; 13 nucleotides line up with TRBD2. The V gene end was trimmed by 4 bases and the J gene end by 2 bases; junction bases not matched to a gene: 4. Germline V gives CDR1 SEHNR, CDR2 FQNEAQ (reference sequence). The CDR3 covers 17 residues. The CDR3 sequence: CASSYWTSGGNTGELFF. The DNA for the CDR3 is TGTGCCAGCAGCTACTGGACTAGCGGGGGAAACACCGGGGAGCTGTTTTTT. Variable domain in full (rest from reference TRBV7-9 and TRBJ2-2): DTGVSQNPRHKITKRGQNVTFRCDPISEHNRLYWYRQTLGQGPEFLTYFQNEAQLEKSRLLSDRFSAERPKGSFSTLEIQRTEQGDSAMYLCASSYWTSGGNTGELFFGEGSRLTVL.

The chain uses TRBV5-6 and TRBJ1-5, with unresolved D. In germline, CDR1 is SGHDT, CDR2 YYEEEE. The CDR3 extends over 15 amino acids. The germline V and J ends were trimmed by 2 bases and 2 bases, with 11 bases remaining between them. CDR3: CASSFGYGGNQPQHF. In nucleotides, the CDR3 is TGTGCCAGCAGCTTCGGGTATGGTGGCAATCAGCCCCAGCATTTT.

The chain links TRBV15 to TRBJ1-5; tentative D call: TRBD1 (6 bases). CDR1 is LNHNV and CDR2 is YYDKDF in the germline V gene (reference sequence). Trimming pared 5 bases from V and 7 bases from J, leaving 15 bases between. This CDR3 contains 14 residues. CDR3 residues: CATSWGGQLQPQHF. The CDR3 nucleotides are TGTGCCACCAGCTGGGGGGGGCAGCTACAGCCCCAGCATTTT.

The J gene is TRBJ2-1, the V gene TRBV6-5; 8 bases agree with TRBD2. CDR3 length equals 13 residues. V lost 4 bases, J lost 13 bases, and 9 bases stayed unmatched. The germline gives CDR1 MNHEY, CDR2 SVGAGI. The CDR3 DNA sequence: TGTGCCAGCAGTTTAGGAGGGCGGGAGGTTCAGTTCTTC. It specifies CASSLGGREVQFF.

For this clone: The junction shows a germline mismatch at one end, possibly a read error. This chain uses TRBV13 with TRBJ2-7; TRBD2 aligns across 8 bases. Looked up from germline, CDR1 is PRHDT and CDR2 is FYEKMQ (reference sequence). The CDR3 covers 14 residues. The CDR3 reads CASSLAGLWDEQYF. DNA of the CDR3: TGTGCCAGCAGTTTAGCGGGGTTGTGGGACGAGCAGTACTTC.